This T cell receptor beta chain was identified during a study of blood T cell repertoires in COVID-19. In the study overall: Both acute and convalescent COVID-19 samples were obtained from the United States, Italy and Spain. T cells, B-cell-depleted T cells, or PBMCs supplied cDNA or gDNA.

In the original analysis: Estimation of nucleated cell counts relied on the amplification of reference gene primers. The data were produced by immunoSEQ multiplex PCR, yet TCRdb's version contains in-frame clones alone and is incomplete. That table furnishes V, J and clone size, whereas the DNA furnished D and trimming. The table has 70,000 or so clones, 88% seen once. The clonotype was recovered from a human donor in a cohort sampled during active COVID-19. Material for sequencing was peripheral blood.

CDR3 loop: CASSQGAGEVYEQFF. The CDR3 DNA follows: TGTGCCAGCAGCCAAGGGGCGGGCGAAGTCTATGAGCAGTTCTTC. The chain recombines TRBV3-1 (or the pseudogene TRBV3-2) with TRBJ2-1; D might be TRBD2 (5 bases). This CDR3 has 15 amino acids. The germline CDR1 and CDR2 sequences are LGHDT and YNNKEL (reference sequence). Between the trimmed V and J ends, which lost 1 base and 8 bases, there was a span of 15 bases.